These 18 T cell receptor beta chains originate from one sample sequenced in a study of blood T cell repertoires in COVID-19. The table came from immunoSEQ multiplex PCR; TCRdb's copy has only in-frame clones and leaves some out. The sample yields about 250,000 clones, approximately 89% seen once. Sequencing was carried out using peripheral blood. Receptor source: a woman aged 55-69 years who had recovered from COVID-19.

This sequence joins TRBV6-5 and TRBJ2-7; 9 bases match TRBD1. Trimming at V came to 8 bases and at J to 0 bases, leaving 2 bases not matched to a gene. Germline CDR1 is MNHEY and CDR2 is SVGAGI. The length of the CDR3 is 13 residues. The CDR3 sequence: CASGQGSSYEQYF. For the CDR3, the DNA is TGTGCCAGCGGACAGGGGAGCTCCTACGAGCAGTACTTC.

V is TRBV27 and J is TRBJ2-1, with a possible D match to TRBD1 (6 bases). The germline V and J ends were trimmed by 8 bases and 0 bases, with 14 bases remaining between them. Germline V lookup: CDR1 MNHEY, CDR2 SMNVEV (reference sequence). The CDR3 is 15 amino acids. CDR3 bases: TGTGCCAGCGCAAAAGGACAGAGCTCCTACAATGAGCAGTTCTTC. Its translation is CASAKGQSSYNEQFF.

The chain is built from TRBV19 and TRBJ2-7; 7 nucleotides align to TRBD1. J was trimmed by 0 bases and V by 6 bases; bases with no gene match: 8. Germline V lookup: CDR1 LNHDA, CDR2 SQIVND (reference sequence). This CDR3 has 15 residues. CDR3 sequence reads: CASSQGQLSSYEQYF. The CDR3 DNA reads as TGTGCCAGTAGCCAGGGACAGTTGAGCTCCTACGAGCAGTACTTC.

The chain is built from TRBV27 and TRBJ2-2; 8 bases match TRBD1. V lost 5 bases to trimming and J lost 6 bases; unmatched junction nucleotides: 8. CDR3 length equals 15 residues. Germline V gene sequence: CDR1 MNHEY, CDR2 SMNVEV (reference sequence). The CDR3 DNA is TGTGCCAGCAGTCGAATGACAGGGGTGTCCGGGGAGCTGTTTTTT. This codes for CASSRMTGVSGELFF.

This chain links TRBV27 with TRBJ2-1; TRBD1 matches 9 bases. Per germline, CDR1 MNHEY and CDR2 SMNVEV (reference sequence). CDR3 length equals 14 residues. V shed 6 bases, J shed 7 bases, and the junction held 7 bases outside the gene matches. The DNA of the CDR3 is TGTGCCAGCAGATCTGACAGGGGGAGGAATGAGCAGTTCTTC. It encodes CASRSDRGRNEQFF.

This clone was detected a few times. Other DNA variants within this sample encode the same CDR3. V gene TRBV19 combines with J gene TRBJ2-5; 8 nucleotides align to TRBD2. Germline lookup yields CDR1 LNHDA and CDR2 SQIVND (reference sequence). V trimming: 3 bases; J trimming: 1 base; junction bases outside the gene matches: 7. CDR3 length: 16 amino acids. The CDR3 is CASSIDGAGGQETQYF. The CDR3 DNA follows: TGTGCCAGTAGTATTGACGGGGCGGGGGGCCAAGAGACCCAGTACTTC.

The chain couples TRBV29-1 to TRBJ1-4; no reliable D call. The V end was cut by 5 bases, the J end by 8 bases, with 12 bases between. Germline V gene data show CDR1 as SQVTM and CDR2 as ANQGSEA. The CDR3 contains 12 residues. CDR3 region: CSVSQVGEKLFF. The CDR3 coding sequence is TGCAGCGTTAGTCAGGTTGGGGAAAAACTGTTTTTT.

The DNA of the CDR3 is TGCAGTGCTCGTGGAGCCACAGATACGCAGTATTTT. Its protein is CSARGATDTQYF. V and J are TRBV20-1 and TRBJ2-3; D is unclear. V dropped 5 bases and J dropped 2 bases, with 8 bases sitting between them. Per the germline V gene, CDR1 is DFQATT and CDR2 is SNEGSKA (reference sequence). The CDR3 is 12 residues long.

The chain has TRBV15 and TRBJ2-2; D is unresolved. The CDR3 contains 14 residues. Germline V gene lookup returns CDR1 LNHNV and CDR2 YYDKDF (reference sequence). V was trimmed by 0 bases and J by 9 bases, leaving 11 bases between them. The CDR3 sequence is CATSRDPTNWELFF. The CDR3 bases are TGTGCCACCAGCAGAGACCCGACAAATTGGGAGCTGTTTTTT.

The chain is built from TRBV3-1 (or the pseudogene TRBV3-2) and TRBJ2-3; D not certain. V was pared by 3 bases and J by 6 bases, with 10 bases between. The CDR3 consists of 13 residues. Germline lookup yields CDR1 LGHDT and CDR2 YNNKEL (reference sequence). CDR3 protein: CASSHPLRDTQYF. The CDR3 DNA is TGTGCCAGCAGCCACCCACTGAGGGATACGCAGTATTTT.

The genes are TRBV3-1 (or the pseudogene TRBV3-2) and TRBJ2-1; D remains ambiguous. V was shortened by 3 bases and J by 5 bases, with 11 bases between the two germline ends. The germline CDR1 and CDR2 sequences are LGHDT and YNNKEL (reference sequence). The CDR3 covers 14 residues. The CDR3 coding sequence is TGTGCCAGCAGCCACCCCCTAGGTGACAATGAGCAGTTCTTC. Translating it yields CASSHPLGDNEQFF.

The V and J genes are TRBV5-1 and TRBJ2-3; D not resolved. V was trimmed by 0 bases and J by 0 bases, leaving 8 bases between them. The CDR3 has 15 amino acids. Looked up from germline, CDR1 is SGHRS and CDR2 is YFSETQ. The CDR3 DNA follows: TGCGCCAGCAGCTTGGTGGCGACTAGCACAGATACGCAGTATTTT. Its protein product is CASSLVATSTDTQYF.

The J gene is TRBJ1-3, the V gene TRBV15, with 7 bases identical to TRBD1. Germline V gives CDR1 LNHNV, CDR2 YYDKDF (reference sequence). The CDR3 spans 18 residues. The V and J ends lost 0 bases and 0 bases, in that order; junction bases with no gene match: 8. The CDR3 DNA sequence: TGTGCCACCAGCAGAGAACAGCCGAGACAGGGCTCTGGAAACACCATATATTTT. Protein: CATSREQPRQGSGNTIYF.

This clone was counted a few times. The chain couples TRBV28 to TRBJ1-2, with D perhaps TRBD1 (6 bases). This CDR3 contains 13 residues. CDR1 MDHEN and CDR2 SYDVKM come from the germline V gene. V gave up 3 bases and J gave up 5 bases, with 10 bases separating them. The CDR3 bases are TGTGCCAGCAGTTTGGCACAGGGTTATGGCTACACCTTC. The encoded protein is CASSLAQGYGYTF.

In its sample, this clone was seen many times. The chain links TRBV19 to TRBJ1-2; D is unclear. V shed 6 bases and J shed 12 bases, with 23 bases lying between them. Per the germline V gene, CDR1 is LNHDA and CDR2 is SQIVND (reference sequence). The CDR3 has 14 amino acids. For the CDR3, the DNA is TGTGCCAGTAGGCGGAACAATGGAGACGGTGGTGACACCTTC. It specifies CASRRNNGDGGDTF.

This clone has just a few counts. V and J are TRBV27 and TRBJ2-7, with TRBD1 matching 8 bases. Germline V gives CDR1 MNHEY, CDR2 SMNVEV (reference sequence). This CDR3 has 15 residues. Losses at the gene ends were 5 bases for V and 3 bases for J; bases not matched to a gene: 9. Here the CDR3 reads CASSARTGPYYEQYF. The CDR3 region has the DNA TGTGCCAGCAGTGCAAGGACAGGGCCATACTACGAGCAGTACTTC.

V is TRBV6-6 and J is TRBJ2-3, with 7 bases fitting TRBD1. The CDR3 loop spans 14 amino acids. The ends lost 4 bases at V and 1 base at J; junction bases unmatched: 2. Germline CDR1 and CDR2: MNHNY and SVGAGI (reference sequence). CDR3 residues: CASSSGTGTDTQYF. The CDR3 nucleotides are TGTGCCAGCAGTTCCGGGACAGGCACAGATACGCAGTATTTT.

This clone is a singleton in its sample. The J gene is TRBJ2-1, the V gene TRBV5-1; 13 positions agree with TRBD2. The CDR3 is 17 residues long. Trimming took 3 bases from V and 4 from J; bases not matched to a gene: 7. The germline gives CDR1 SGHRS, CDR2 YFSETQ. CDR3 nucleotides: TGCGCCAGCAGCTCCGGACTAGCGGGGGCCTTATACAATGAGCAGTTCTTC. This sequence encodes CASSSGLAGALYNEQFF. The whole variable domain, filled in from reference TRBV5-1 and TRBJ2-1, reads KAGVTQTPRYLIKTRGQQVTLSCSPISGHRSVSWYQQTPGQGLQFLFEYFSETQRNKGNFPGRFSGRQFSNSRSEMNVSTLELGDSALYLCASSSGLAGALYNEQFFGPGTRLTVL.